This entry concerns a single T cell receptor (beta chain). This clonotype has a handful of counts. Its cognate antigen has yet to be identified. Base quality data are lacking; no much larger clone is found one base away. The data were taken from a study of quantifying T cell responses using KT2 cells (dated by TCRdb to the late 2010s). For the wider study: RNA was DNase-treated and reverse transcribed with TCR alpha and beta constant-region primers, mostly using SuperScript III. The efficiency of the T4 ligation step under optimum conditions was estimated to be above 9%. To prevent over-amplification, PCR2 was performed as a SYBR Green qPCR and halted at a predetermined fluorescence threshold. Broader findings and caveats from the paper: At very high KT2 spike-in numbers, detection of KT2 sequences reached saturation. The study did not include a side-by-side comparison of this pipeline with other TCR sequencing techniques. KT2 sequences were detected down to the lowest spike-in tested, about one KT2 cell per 100,000 PBMC. Over several orders of magnitude, the number of KT2 alpha and beta sequences rose linearly with the number of KT2 cells put in.

Library creation used UMI-ligation and nested PCR. T4 RNA ligase 1 was used to ligate a single-stranded oligonucleotide containing the Illumina SP2 sequence and a UMI to the 3' end of the cDNA. PCR1 consisted of 4 cycles (98 degrees C 15 s, 69 degrees C 30 s, 72 degrees C 40 s), and for the beta primer an equimolar mix of RC1.1 and RC1.2 was used to cover TRBC1 and TRBC2. From PCR2 onward, TCR alpha and beta chains were processed separately, and sample indices and Illumina adaptors were added. Placed after an 8-base spacer, the UMI was made up of 12 random nucleotides arranged as two hexamers with a spacer between them. Libraries were sequenced on an Illumina MiSeq with v2 2x251 paired-end chemistry, typically around eleven samples per run. PhiX DNA was added at roughly 4.5-8% to each sequencing library so that diversity was increased. As for the authors' bioinformatics: bcl2fastq converted raw reads to FASTQ, and Demultiplexor demultiplexed the reads by dual indices. Decombinator assigned V and J genes by tag matching, allowing a single base-pair mismatch. Using UMIs, Collapsinator corrected both sequencing errors and the frequency errors that come from PCR heterogeneity. CDR3Translator turned Decombinator identifiers into nucleotide sequence, translated that sequence into amino acids, and pulled out the CDR3 based on C- and N-terminal motifs. Each distinct KT2 TCR was counted as one cluster of KT2 sequences that shared a single unique molecular identifier. In TCRdb, the public reads were trimmed at Q25 with fastp and aligned with MiXCR, with productive beta chains retained. A single entry per CDR3 protein holds the most common genes and DNA from its merged rows. These V and J calls rely on TCRdb rather than the paper's analysis. The table for this sample lists roughly 50,000 distinct CDR3 sequences; 9% to 15% of them were counted only once. About 9.7% of the sample goes to the ten largest clones.

To test the sensitivity and accuracy of the pipeline, known numbers of KT2, a T cell clone whose TCR had already been sequenced, were spiked into unfractionated PBMC. KT2 cells were mixed with a fixed number of PBMC to create a range of KT2-to-PBMC ratios. Taken from the germline V gene, the CDR1 and CDR2 loops are SGHRS and YFSETQ. V is clipped by 0 bases and J by 9 bases, and the sequence between their germline boundaries is 13 bases long. The CDR3 contains 14 residues, cysteine and phenylalanine counted. Only the CDR3 region is kept as DNA, spanning 42 bases read in frame from base 1. The sequencing input was PBMCs spiked with cells of the T cell clone KT2. The chain is made from TRBV5-1 and TRBJ2-1, with no reliable assignment of the D segment. This receptor was obtained from a human donor. The CDR3 is CASSLDIGWVEQFF. In nucleotides, the sequence is TGCGCCAGCAGCTTGGATATAGGTTGGGTTGAGCAGTTCTTC.